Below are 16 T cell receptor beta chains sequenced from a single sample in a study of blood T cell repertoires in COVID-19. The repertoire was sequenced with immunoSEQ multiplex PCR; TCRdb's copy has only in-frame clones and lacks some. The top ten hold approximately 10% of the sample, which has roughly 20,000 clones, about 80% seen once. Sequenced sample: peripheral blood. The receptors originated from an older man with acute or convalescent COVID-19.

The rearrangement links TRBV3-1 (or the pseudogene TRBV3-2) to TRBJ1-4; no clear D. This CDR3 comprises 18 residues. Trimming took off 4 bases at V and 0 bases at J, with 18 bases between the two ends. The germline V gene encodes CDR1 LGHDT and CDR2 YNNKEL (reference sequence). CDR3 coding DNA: TGTGCCAGCAGCCGCCAGCCAGCGAGTCGGGCAACTAATGAAAAACTGTTTTTT. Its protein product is CASSRQPASRATNEKLFF.

In DNA, the CDR3 is TGTGCCATCAGTGAGGACAGGGGGGGTCAGCCCCAGCATTTT. It codes for CAISEDRGGQPQHF. The V gene is TRBV10-3, the J gene TRBJ1-5; 9 nucleotides line up with TRBD1. This CDR3 has 14 amino acids. After removal of 2 bases from V and 6 bases from J, the junction contained 2 bases not matched to a gene. Germline V gives CDR1 ENHRY, CDR2 SYGVKD.

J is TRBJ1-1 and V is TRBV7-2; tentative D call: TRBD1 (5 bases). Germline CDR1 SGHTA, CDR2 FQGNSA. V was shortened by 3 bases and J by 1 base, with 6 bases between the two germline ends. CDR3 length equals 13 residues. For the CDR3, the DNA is TGTGCCAGCAGCTTCCAGGGGAACACTGAAGCTTTCTTT. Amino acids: CASSFQGNTEAFF.

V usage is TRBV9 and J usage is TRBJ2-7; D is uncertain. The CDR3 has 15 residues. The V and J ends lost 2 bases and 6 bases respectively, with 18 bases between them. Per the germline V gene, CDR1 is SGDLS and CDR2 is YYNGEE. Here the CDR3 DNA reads TGTGCCAGCAGCGTTTCGCAGTCCTTCCCTGGCGAGCAGTACTTC. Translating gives CASSVSQSFPGEQYF.

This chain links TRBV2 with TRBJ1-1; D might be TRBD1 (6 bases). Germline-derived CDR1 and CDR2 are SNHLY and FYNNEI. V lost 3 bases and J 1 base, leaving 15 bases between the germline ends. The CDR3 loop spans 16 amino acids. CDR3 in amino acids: CASSEWGGVGNTEAFF. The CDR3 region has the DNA TGTGCCAGCAGTGAGTGGGGGGGCGTTGGGAACACTGAAGCTTTCTTT.

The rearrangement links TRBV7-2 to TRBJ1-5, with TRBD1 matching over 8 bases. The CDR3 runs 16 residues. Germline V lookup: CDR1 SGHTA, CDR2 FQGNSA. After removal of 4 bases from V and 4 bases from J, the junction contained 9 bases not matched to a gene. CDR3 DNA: TGTGCCAGCAGCTCGACCGGACAGGGAGGAAATCAGCCCCAGCATTTT. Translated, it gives CASSSTGQGGNQPQHF.

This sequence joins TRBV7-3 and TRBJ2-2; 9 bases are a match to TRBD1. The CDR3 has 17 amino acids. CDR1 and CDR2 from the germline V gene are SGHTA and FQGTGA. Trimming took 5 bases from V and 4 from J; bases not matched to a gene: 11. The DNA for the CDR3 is TGTGCCAGCAGCACCCTTCCGGGACAGGGTACCACCGGGGAGCTGTTTTTT. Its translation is CASSTLPGQGTTGELFF. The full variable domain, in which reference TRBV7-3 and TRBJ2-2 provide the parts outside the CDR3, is GAGVSQTPSNKVTEKGKYVELRCDPISGHTALYWYRQSLGQGPEFLIYFQGTGAADDSGLPNDRFFAVRPEGSVSTLKIQRTERGDSAVYLCASSTLPGQGTTGELFFGEGSRLTVL.

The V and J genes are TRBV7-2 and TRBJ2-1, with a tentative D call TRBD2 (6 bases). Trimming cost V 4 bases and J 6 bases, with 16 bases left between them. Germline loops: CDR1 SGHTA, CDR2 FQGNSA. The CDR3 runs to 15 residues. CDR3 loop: CASSSGLTAVNEQFF. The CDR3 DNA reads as TGTGCCAGCAGCTCGGGACTCACGGCCGTCAATGAGCAGTTCTTC.

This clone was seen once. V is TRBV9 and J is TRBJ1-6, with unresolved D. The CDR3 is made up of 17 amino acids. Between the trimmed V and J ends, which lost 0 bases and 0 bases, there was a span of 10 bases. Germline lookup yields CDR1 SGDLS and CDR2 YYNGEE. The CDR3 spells CASSVGAPSSYNSPLHF. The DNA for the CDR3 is TGTGCCAGCAGCGTAGGTGCACCGAGCTCCTATAATTCACCCCTCCACTTT.

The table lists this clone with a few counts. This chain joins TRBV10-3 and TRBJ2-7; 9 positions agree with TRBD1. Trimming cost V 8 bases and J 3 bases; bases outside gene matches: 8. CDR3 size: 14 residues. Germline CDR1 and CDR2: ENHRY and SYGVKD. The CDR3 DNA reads TGTGCCATCGCCCCGGGACAGGGAAGCTACGAGCAGTACTTC. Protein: CAIAPGQGSYEQYF.

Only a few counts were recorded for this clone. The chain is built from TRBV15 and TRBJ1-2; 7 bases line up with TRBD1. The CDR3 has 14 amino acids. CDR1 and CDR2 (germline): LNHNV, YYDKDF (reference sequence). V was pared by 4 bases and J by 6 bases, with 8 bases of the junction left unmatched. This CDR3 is CATSTRTTGDGYTF. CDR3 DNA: TGTGCCACCAGCACACGCACTACAGGGGATGGCTACACCTTC.

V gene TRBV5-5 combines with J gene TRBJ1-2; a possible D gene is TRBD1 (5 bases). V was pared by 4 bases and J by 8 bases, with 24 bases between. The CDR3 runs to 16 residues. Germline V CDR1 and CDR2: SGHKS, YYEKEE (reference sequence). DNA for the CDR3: TGTGCCAGCAGCGCGTCCCCAGGGCAGGTTCTGGGAGGCTACACCTTC. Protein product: CASSASPGQVLGGYTF.

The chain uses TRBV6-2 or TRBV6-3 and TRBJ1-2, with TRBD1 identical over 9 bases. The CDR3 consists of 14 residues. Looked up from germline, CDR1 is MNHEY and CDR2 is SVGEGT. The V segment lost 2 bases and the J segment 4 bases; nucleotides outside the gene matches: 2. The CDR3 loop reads CASSYTGGAYGYTF. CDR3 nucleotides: TGTGCCAGCAGTTACACAGGGGGCGCCTATGGCTACACCTTC.

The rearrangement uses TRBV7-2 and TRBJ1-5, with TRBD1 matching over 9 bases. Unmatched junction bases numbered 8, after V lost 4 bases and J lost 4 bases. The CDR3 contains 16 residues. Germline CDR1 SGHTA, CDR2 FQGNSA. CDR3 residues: CASSSMGQGHNQPQHF. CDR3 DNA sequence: TGTGCCAGCAGCTCCATGGGACAGGGCCATAATCAGCCCCAGCATTTT.

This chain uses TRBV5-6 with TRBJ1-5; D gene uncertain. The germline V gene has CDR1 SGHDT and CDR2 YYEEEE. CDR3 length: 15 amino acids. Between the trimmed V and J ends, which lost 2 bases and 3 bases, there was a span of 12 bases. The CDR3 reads CASSLRTGNNQPQHF. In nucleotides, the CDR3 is TGTGCCAGCAGCTTAAGGACGGGAAACAATCAGCCCCAGCATTTT.

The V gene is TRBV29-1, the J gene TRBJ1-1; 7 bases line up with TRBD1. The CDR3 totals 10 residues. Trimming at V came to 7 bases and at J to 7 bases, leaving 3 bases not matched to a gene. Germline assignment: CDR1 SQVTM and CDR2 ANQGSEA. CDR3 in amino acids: CSAGDSEAFF. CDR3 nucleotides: TGCAGCGCCGGGGACAGTGAAGCTTTCTTT.